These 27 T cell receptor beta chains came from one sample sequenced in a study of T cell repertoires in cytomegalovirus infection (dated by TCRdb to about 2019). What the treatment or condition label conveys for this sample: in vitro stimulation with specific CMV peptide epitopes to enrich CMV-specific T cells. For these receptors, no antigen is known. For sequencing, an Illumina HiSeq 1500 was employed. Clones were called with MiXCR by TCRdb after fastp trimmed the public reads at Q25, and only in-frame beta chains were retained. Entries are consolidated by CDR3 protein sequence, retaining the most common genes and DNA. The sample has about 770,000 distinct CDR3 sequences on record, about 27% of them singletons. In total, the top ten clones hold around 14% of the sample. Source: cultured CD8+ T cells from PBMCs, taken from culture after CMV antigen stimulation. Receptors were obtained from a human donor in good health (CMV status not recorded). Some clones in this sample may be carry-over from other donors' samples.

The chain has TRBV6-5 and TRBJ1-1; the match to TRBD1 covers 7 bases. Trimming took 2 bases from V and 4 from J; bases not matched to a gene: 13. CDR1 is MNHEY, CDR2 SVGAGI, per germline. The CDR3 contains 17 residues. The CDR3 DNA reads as TGTGCCAGCAGTTACGGGGGGGCGGGACAGATCGGCACTGAAGCTTTCTTT. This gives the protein CASSYGGAGQIGTEAFF.

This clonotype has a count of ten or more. The CDR3 spells CASSGLLSSYNEQFF. In DNA form, the CDR3 reads TGTGCCAGCAGCGGCCTACTGAGCTCCTACAATGAGCAGTTCTTC. The genes are TRBV7-9 and TRBJ2-1; D unresolved. Germline CDR1 reads SEHNR; CDR2 reads FQNEAQ (reference sequence). There are 15 residues in the CDR3. The V end was cut by 5 bases, the J end by 0 bases, with 11 bases between.

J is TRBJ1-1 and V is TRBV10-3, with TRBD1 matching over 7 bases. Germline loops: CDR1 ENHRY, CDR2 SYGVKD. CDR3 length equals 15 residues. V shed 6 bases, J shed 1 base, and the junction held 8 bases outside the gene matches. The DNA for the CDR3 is TGTGCCATCAGAACCGGGACAGATCAGAACACTGAAGCTTTCTTT. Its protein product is CAIRTGTDQNTEAFF.

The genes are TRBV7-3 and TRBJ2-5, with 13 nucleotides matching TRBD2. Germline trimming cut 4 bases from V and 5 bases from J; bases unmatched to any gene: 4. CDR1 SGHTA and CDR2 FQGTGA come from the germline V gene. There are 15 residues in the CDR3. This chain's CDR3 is CASSSTSGGAETQYF. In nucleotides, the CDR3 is TGTGCCAGCAGCTCAACTAGCGGGGGGGCGGAGACCCAGTACTTC.

The CDR3, as DNA: TGTGCCAGCAGAAAACAGGAAGCTAACTATGGCTACACCTTC. This gives the protein CASRKQEANYGYTF. The J gene is TRBJ1-2, the V gene TRBV7-4, with a possible D match to TRBD1 (5 bases). V shed 6 bases and J shed 0 bases, with 11 bases lying between them. Germline assignment: CDR1 SGHVT and CDR2 SQSDAQ. CDR3 size: 14 residues.

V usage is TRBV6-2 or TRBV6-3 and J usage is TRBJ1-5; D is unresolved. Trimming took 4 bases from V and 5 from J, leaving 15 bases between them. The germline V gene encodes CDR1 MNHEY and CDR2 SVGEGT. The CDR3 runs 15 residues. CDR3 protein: CASSFRAALDQPQHF. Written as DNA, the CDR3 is TGTGCCAGCAGTTTCCGGGCCGCCCTCGATCAGCCCCAGCATTTT.

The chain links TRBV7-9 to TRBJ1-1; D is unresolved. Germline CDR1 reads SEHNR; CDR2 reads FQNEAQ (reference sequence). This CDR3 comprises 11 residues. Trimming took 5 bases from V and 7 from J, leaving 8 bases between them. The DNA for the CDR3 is TGTGCCAGCAGCGGGGAGGTTGAAGCTTTCTTT. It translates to CASSGEVEAFF.

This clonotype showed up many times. This CDR3 reads CASSHLTHPPGETQYF. The CDR3 region has the DNA TGCGCCAGCAGCCACCTGACTCATCCTCCGGGGGAGACCCAGTACTTC. The rearrangement joins TRBV4-3 to TRBJ2-5, with a tentative D call TRBD2 (5 bases). The CDR3 length is 16 residues. Germline V lookup: CDR1 LGHNA, CDR2 YSLEER. With 3 bases removed from V and 5 bases from J, the gap between germline ends came to 19 bases.

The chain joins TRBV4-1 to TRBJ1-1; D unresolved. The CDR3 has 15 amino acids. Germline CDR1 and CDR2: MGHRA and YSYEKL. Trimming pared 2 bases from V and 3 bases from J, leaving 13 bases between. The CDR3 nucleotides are TGCGCCAGCAGCCAAAACCGGATCGCAGACACTGAAGCTTTCTTT. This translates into CASSQNRIADTEAFF.

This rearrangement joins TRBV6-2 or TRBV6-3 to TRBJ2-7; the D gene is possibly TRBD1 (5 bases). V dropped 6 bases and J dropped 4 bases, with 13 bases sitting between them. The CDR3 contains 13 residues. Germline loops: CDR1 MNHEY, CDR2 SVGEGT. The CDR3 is CASSQDIWYEQYV. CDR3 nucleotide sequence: TGTGCCAGCAGCCAGGACATCTGGTACGAGCAGTACGTC.

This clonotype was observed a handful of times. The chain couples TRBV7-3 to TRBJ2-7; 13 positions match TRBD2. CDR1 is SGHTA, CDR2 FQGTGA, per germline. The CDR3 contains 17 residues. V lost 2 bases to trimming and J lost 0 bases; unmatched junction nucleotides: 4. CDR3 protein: CASSLLLAGGLSYEQYV. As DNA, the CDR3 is TGTGCCAGCAGCTTATTACTAGCGGGGGGGCTCTCCTACGAGCAGTACGTC.

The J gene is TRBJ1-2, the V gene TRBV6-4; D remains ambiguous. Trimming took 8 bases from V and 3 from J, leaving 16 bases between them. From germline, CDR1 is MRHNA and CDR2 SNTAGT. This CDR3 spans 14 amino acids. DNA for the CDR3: TGTGCCAGCGGTTCGGGAGATAACTACTATGGCTACACCTTC. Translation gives CASGSGDNYYGYTF.

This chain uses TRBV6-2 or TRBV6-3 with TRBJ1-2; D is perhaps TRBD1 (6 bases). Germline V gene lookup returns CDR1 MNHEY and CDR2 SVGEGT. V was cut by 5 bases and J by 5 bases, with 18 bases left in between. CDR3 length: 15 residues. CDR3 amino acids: CASSTETGPWYGYTF. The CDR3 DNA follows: TGTGCCAGCAGTACCGAGACAGGTCCTTGGTATGGCTACACCTTC.

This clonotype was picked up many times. DNA for the CDR3: TGTGCCAGCAGCGCCCAACCGGGGGCTGGCTGGGACAATGAGCAGTTCTTC. It codes for CASSAQPGAGWDNEQFF. The chain joins TRBV7-2 to TRBJ2-1, with D perhaps assigned TRBD1 or TRBD2 (6 bases each). Trimming cost V 5 bases and J 5 bases, with 22 bases left between them. This CDR3 has 17 residues. CDR1 and CDR2 from the germline V gene are SGHTA and FQGNSA.

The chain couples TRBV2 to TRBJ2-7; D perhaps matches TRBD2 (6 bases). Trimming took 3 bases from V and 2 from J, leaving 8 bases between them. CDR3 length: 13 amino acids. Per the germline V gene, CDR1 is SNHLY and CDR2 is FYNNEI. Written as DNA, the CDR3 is TGTGCCAGCAGTGAGGCGGGGCCCTACGAGCAGTACGTC. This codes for CASSEAGPYEQYV.

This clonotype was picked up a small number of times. CDR3 DNA sequence: TGTGCCAGCAGTGTAGGGACTAGCGGGGGGGCGACAGATACGCAGTATTTT. Translation gives CASSVGTSGGATDTQYF. The rearrangement uses TRBV27 and TRBJ2-3, with 16 nucleotides matching TRBD2. The trim removed 5 bases at V and 3 bases at J, leaving 5 bases unmatched. The CDR3 loop spans 17 amino acids. Germline-derived CDR1 and CDR2 are MNHEY and SMNVEV (reference sequence).

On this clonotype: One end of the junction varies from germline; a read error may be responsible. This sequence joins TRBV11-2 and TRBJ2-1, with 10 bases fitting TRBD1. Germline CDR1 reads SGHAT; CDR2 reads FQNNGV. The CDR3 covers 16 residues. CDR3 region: CVSSLPGGQGIYEQFF. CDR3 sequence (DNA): TGTGTCAGCAGCCTCCCCGGGGGACAGGGGATCTATGAGCAGTTCTTC.

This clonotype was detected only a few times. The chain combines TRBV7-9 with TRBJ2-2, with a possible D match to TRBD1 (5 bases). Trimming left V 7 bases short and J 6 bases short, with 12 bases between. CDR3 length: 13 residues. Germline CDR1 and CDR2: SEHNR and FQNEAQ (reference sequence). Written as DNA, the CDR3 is TGTGCCAGCATCCCCCAGGGCCCCGGGGAGCTGTTTTTT. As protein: CASIPQGPGELFF. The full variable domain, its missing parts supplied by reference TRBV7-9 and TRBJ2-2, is DTGVSQNPRHKITKRGQNVTFRCDPISEHNRLYWYRQTLGQGPEFLTYFQNEAQLEKSRLLSDRFSAERPKGSFSTLEIQRTEQGDSAMYLCASIPQGPGELFFGEGSRLTVL.

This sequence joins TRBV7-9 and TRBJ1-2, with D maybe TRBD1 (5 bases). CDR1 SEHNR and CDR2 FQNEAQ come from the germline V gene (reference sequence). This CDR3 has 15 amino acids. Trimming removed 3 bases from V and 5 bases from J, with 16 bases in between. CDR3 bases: TGTGCCAGCAGCTTCGTGCGGGGGAGGGGATATGGCTACACCTTC. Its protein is CASSFVRGRGYGYTF.

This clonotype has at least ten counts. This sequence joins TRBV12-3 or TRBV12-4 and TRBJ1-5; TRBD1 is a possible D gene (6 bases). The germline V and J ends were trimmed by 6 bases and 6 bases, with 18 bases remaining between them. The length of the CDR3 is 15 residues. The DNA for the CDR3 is TGTGCCAGCAGCCTGGGACGGCCAGGGGTTCAGCCCCAGCATTTT. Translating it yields CASSLGRPGVQPQHF.

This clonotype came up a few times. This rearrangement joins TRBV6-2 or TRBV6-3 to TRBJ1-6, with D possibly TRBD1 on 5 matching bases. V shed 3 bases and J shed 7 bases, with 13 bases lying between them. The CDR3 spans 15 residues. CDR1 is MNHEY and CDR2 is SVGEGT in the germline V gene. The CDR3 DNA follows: TGTGCCAGCAGTTATATGGGGACCTTCAATTCACCCCTCCACTTT. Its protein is CASSYMGTFNSPLHF.

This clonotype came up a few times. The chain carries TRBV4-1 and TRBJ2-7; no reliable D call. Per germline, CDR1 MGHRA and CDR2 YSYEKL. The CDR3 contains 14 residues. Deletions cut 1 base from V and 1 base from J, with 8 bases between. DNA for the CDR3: TGCGCCAGCAGCCAAGGTAGCAATTCCTACGAGCAGTACTTC. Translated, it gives CASSQGSNSYEQYF.

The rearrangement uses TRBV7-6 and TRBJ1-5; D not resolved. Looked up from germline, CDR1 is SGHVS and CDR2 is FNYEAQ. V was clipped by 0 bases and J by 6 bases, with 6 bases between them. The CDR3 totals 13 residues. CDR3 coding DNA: TGTGCCAGCAGCTTAGCTGCCGCTCAGCCCCAGCATTTT. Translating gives CASSLAAAQPQHF.

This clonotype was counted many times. CDR3 in amino acids: CASSIGLGYEQYF. CDR3 nucleotides: TGTGCCAGCAGTATCGGACTAGGTTACGAGCAGTACTTC. The chain couples TRBV6-2 or TRBV6-3 to TRBJ2-7; 7 bases match TRBD2. Germline V gene sequence: CDR1 MNHEY, CDR2 SVGEGT. The J segment lost 4 bases and the V segment lost 5 bases, leaving 5 bases of the junction unmatched. The CDR3 covers 13 residues.

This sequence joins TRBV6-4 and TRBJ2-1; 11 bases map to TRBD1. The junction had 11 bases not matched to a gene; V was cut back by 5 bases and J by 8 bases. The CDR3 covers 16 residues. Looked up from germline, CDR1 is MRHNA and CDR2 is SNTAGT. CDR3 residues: CASSPMSGTGGYEQFF. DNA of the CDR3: TGTGCCAGCAGTCCGATGTCCGGGACAGGGGGTTATGAGCAGTTCTTC.

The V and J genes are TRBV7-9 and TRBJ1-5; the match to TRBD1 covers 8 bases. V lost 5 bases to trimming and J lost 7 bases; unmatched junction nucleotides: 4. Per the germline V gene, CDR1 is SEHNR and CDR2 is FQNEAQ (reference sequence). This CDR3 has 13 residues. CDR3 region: CASSPDRDQPQHF. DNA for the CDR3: TGTGCCAGCAGCCCGGACAGGGACCAGCCCCAGCATTTT. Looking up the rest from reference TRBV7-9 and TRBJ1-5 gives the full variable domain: DTGVSQNPRHKITKRGQNVTFRCDPISEHNRLYWYRQTLGQGPEFLTYFQNEAQLEKSRLLSDRFSAERPKGSFSTLEIQRTEQGDSAMYLCASSPDRDQPQHFGDGTRLSIL.

The CDR3 DNA reads TGTGCCAGCAGTTCTATCCTAGCGAGGAACACCGGGGAGCTGTTTTTT. Protein product: CASSSILARNTGELFF. V usage is TRBV6-6 and J usage is TRBJ2-2, with D perhaps TRBD2 (6 bases). Germline V gene lookup returns CDR1 MNHNY and CDR2 SVGAGI (reference sequence). V was clipped by 4 bases and J by 1 base, with 13 bases between them. This CDR3 region has 16 residues.